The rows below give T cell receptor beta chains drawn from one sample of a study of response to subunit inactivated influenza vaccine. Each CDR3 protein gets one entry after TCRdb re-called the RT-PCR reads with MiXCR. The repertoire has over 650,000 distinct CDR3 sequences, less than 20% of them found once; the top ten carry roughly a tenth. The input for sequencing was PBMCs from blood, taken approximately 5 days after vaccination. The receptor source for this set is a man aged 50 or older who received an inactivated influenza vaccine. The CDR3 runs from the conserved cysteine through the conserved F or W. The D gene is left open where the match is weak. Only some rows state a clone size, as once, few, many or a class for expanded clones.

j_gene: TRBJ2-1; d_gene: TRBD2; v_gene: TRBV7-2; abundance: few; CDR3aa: CASSLGLAGHYNEQFF; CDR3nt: TGTGCCAGCAGCTTGGGACTAGCGGGGCATTACAATGAGCAGTTCTTC
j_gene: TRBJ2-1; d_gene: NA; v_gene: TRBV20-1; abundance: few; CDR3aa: CSATTGSSYNEQFF; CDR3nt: TGCAGTGCGACCACAGGGTCCTCCTACAATGAGCAGTTCTTC
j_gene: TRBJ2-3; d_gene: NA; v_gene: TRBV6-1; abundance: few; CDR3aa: CASSDLLLTGMQYF; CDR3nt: TGTGCCAGCAGTGACCTCTTACTTACGGGTATGCAGTATTTT
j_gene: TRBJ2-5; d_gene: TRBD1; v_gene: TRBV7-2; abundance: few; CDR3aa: CASRSGGGSLAQYF; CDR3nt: TGTGCCAGCAGATCAGGGGGCGGAAGTTTGGCCCAGTACTTC
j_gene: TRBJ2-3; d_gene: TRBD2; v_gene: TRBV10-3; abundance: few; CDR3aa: CAISERTSGGGRDTQYF; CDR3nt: TGTGCCATCAGTGAGAGGACTAGCGGAGGGGGAAGGGATACGCAGTATTTT
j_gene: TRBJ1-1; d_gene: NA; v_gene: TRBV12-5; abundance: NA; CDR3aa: CASGKEGLEAFF; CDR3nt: TGTGCTAGTGGTAAGGAGGGTCTTGAAGCTTTCTTT
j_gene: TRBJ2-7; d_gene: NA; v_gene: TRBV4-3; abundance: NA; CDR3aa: CASSLGLPYEQYF; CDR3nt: TGCGCCAGCAGCCTGGGACTTCCCTACGAGCAGTACTTC
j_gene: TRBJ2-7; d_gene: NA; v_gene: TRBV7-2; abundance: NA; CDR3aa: CASSLDVLGLDEQYF; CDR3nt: TGTGCCAGCAGCTTAGATGTTTTAGGCTTGGACGAGCAGTACTTC
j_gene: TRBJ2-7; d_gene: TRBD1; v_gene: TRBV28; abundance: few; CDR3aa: CASQLDRGMFREQYF; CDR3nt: TGTGCCAGCCAGTTAGACAGGGGGATGTTTCGCGAGCAGTACTTC
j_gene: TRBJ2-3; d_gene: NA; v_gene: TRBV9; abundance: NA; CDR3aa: CASSASAEFTDTQYF; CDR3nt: TGTGCCAGCAGCGCCTCAGCGGAGTTCACAGATACGCAGTATTTT
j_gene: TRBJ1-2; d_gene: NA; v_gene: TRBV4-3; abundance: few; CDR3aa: CASSQDRAVHYGYTF; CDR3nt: TGCGCCAGCAGCCAAGATCGTGCAGTCCACTATGGCTACACCTTC
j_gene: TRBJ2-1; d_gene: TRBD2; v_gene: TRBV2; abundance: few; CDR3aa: CASSRFGLANNEQFF; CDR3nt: TGTGCCAGCAGTCGTTTCGGACTAGCGAACAATGAGCAGTTCTTC
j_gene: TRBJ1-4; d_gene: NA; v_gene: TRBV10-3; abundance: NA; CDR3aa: CAIRPRGDEKLFF; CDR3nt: TGTGCCATCAGACCTCGGGGAGATGAAAAACTGTTTTTT
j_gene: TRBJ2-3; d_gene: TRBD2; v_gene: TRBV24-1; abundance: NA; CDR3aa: CATSDYGLAGGTDTQYF; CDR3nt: TGTGCCACCAGTGATTATGGACTAGCGGGGGGCACAGATACGCAGTATTTT
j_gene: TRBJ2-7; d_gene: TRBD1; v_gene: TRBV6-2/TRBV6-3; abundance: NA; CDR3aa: CASSYRGQGIYEQYF; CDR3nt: TGTGCCAGCAGTTACCGGGGACAGGGGATCTACGAGCAGTACTTC
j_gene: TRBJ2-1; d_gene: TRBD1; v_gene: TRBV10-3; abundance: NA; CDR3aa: CAISEQLGQGFRNEQFF; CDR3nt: TGTGCCATCAGCGAACAGCTGGGACAGGGGTTTCGGAATGAGCAGTTCTTC
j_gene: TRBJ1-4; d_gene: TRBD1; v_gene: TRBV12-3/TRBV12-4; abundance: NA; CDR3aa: CASRRGQGEEKLFF; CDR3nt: TGTGCCAGCAGAAGGGGACAGGGGGAGGAAAAACTGTTTTTT
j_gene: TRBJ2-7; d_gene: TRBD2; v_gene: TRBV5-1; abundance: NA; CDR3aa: CASSSAGGRNEQYF; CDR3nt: TGCGCCAGCAGCTCCGCGGGGGGCCGGAACGAGCAGTACTTC
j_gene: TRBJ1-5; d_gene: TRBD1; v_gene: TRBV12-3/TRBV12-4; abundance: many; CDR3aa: CASSLGQLSNQPQHF; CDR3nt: TGTGCCAGCAGTTTGGGACAGCTTAGCAATCAGCCCCAGCATTTT
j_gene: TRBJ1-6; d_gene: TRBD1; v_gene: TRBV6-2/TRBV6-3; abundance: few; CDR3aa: CASTGQGTSPLHF; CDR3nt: TGTGCCAGCACCGGACAGGGAACTTCACCCCTCCACTTT
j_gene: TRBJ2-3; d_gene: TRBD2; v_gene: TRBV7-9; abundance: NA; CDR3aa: CASSFGTSGLSDTQYF; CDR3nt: TGTGCCAGCAGCTTCGGTACTAGCGGACTGTCAGATACGCAGTATTTT
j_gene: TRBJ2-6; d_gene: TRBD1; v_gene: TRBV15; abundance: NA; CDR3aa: CATSRSTGTGSYSGANVLTF; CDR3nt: TGTGCCACCAGCAGATCGACCGGGACAGGGTCATACTCTGGGGCCAACGTCCTGACTTTC
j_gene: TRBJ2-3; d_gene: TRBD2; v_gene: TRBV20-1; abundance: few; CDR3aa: CSARAAGGLSDTQYF; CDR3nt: TGCAGTGCTAGAGCGGCGGGAGGTCTGTCAGATACGCAGTATTTT
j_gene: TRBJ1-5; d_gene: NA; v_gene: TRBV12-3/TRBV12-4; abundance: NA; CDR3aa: CASSKDNRVWQPQHF; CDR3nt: TGTGCCAGCAGCAAAGACAACAGGGTTTGGCAGCCCCAGCATTTT
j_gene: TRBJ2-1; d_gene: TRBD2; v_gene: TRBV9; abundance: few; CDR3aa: CASSARLAAYNEQFF; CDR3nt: TGTGCCAGCAGCGCCCGACTAGCGGCCTACAATGAGCAGTTCTTC
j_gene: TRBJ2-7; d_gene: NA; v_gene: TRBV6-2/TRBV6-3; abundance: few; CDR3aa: CASSYLRGDNSYEQYF; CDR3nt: TGTGCCAGCAGTTACCTAAGGGGAGACAACTCCTACGAGCAGTACTTC